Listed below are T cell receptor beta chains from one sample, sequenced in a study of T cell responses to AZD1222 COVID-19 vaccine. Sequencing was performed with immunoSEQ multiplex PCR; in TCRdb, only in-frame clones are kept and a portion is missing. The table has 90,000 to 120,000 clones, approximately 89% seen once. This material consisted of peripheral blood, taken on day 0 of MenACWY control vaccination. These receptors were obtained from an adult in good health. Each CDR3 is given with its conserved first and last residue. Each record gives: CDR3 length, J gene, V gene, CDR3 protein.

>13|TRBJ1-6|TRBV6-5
CATSAAVNSPLHF
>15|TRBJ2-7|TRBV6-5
CASSPPSGGLNEQYF
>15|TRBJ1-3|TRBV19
CASGLRRGDGNTIYF
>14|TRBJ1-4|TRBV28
CASSIVATNEKLFF
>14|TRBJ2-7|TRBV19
CASSNGGSSYEQYF
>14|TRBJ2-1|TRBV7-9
CASSPRGGGDEQFF
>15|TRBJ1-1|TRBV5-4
CASSLTGSMNTEAFF
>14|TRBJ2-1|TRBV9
CASSQGGSYNEQFF
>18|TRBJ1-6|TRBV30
CAWSSGTGGSSYNSPLHF
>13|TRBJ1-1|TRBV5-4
CASTLWGNTEAFF
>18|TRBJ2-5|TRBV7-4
CASSLRVRTSGPQETQYF
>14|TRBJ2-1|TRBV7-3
CASSLLGAINEQFF
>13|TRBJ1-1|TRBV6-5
CASRAGQKSEAFF
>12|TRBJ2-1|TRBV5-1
CASSPGLREQFF
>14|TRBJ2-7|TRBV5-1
CASSLDPSSYEQYF